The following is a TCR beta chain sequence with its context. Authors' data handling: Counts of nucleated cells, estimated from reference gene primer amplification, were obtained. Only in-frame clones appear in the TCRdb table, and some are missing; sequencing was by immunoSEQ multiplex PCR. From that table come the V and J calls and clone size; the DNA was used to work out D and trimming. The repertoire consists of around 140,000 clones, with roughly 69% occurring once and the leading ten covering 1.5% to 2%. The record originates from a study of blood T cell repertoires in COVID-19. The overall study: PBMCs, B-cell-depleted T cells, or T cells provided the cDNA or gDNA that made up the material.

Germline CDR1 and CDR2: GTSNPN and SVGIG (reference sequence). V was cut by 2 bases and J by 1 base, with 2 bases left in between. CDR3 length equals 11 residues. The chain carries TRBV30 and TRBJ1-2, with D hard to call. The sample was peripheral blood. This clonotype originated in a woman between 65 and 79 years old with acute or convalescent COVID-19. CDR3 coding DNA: TGTGCCTGGAGTCATAACTATGGCTACACCTTC. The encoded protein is CAWSHNYGYTF.